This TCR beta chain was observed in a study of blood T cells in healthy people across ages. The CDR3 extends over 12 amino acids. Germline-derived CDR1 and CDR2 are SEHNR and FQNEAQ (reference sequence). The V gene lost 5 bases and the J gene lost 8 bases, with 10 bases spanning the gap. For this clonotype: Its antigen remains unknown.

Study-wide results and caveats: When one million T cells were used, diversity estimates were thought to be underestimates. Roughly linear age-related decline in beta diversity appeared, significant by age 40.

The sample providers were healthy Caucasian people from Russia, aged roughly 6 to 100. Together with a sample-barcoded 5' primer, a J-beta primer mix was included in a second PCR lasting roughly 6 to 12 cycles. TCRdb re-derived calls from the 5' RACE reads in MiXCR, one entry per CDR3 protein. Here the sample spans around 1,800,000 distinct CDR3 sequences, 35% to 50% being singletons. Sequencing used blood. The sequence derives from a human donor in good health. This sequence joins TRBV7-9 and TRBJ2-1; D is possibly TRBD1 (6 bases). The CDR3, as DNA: TGTGCCAGCAGCCATGGACAGTATGAGCAGTTCTTC. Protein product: CASSHGQYEQFF. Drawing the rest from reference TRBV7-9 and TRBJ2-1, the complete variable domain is DTGVSQNPRHKITKRGQNVTFRCDPISEHNRLYWYRQTLGQGPEFLTYFQNEAQLEKSRLLSDRFSAERPKGSFSTLEIQRTEQGDSAMYLCASSHGQYEQFFGPGTRLTVL.